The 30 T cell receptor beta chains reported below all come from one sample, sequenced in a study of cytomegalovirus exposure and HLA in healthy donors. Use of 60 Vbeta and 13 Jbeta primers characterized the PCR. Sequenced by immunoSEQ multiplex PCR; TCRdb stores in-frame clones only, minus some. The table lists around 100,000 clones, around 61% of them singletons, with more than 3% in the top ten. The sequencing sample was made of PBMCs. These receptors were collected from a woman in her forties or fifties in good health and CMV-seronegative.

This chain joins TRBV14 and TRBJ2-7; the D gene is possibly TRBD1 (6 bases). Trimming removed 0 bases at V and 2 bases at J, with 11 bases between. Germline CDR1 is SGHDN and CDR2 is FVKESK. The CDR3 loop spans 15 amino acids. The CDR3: CASSQESGHTYEQYF. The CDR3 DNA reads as TGTGCCAGCAGCCAAGAATCGGGACATACCTACGAGCAGTACTTC.

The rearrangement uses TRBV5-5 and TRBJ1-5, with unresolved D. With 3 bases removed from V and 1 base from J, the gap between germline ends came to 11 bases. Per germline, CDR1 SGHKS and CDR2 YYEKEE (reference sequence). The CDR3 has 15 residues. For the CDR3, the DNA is TGTGCCAGCAGCTACAGTGTTTTAAGCAATCAGCCCCAGCATTTT. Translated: CASSYSVLSNQPQHF.

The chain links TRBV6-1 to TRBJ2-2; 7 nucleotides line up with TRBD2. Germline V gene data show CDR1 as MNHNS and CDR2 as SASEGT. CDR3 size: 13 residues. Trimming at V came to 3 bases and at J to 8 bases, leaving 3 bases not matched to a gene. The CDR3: CASSERGSGELFF. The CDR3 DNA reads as TGTGCCAGCAGTGAGCGGGGGTCTGGGGAGCTGTTTTTT.

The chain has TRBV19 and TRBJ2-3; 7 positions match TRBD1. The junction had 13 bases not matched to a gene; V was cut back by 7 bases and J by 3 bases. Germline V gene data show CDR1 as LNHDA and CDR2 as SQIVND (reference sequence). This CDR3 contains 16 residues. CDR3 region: CASNSRQGKVTDTQYF. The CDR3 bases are TGTGCCAGTAACTCTAGACAGGGCAAAGTAACAGATACGCAGTATTTT.

The CDR3 DNA reads as TGTGCCAGTATTCCAGCGGGAGGATACACCGGGGAGCTGTTTTTT. Translation: CASIPAGGYTGELFF. The genes are TRBV19 and TRBJ2-2, with TRBD2 matching over 9 bases. Trimming cost V 7 bases and J 3 bases; bases outside gene matches: 6. This CDR3 is 15 amino acids long. Germline-derived CDR1 and CDR2 are LNHDA and SQIVND (reference sequence).

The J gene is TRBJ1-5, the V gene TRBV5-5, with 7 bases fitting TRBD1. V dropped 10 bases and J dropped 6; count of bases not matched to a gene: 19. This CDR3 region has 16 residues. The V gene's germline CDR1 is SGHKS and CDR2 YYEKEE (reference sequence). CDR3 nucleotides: TGTGCCCAAAAAAACCTACAGGGGCAGTTAAGTCAGCCCCAGCATTTT. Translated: CAQKNLQGQLSQPQHF. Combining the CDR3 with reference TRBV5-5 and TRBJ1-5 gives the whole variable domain DAGVTQSPTHLIKTRGQQVTLRCSPISGHKSVSWYQQVLGQGPQFIFQYYEKEERGRGNFPDRFSARQFPNYSSELNVNALLLGDSALYLCAQKNLQGQLSQPQHFGDGTRLSIL.

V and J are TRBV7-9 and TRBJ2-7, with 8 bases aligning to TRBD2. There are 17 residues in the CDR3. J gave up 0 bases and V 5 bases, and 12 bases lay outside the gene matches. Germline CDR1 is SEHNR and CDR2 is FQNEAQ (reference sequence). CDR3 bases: TGTGCCAGCAGCATAGGGGTACTAGCGGATAGCTCCTACGAGCAGTACTTC. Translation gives CASSIGVLADSSYEQYF.

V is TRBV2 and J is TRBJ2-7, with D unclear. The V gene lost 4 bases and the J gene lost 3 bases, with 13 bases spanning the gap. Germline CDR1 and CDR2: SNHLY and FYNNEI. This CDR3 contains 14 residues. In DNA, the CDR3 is TGTGCCAGCAGTGTTCGAGGAATTGGCTACGAGCAGTACTTC. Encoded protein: CASSVRGIGYEQYF. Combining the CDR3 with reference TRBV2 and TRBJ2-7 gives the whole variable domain EPEVTQTPSHQVTQMGQEVILRCVPISNHLYFYWYRQILGQKVEFLVSFYNNEISEKSEIFDDQFSVERPDGSNFTLKIRSTKLEDSAMYFCASSVRGIGYEQYFGPGTRLTVT.

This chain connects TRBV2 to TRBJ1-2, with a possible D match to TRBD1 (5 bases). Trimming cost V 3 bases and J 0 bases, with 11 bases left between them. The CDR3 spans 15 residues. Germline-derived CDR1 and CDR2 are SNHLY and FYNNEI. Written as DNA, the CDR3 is TGTGCCAGCAGTGATTTGCAGGGCACTAACTATGGCTACACCTTC. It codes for CASSDLQGTNYGYTF.

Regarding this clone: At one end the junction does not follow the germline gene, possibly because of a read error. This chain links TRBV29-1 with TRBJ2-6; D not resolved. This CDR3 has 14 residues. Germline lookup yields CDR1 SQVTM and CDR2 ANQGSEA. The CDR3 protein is CSVEDMSGANVLTF. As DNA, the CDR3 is TGCAGCGTCGAAGACATGTCTGGGGCCAACGTCCTGACTTTC.

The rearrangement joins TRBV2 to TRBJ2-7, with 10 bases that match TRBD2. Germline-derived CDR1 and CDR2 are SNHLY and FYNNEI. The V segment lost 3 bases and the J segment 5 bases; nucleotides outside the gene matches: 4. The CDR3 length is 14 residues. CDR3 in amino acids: CASSDGLAGDEQYF. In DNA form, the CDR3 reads TGTGCCAGCAGTGATGGGCTAGCGGGAGACGAGCAGTACTTC.

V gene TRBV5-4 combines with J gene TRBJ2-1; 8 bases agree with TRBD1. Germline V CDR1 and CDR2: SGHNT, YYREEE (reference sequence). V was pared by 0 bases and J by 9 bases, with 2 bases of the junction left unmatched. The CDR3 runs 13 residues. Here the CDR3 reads CASSLAGGIEQFF. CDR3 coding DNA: TGTGCCAGCAGCTTGGCAGGGGGCATTGAGCAGTTCTTC.

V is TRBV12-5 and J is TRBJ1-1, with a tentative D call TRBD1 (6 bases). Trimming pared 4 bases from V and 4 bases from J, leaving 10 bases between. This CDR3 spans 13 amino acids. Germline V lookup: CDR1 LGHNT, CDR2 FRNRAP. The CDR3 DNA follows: TGTGCTAGTGGTTCCGCAGGGGCCACTGAAGCTTTCTTT. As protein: CASGSAGATEAFF.

CDR3: CASSPTSSSGNTIYF. In nucleotides, the CDR3 is TGTGCCAGCAGCCCGACATCGTCCTCTGGAAACACCATATATTTT. The chain is built from TRBV7-2 and TRBJ1-3; D ambiguous. This CDR3 contains 15 residues. Germline CDR1 is SGHTA and CDR2 is FQGNSA. Trimming stripped 5 bases from V and 0 bases from J, with 11 bases between.

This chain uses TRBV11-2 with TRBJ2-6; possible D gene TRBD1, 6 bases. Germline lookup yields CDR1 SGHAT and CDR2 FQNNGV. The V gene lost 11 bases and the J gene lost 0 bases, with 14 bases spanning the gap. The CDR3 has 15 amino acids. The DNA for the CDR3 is TGTGCCTCCGTACAGGGACACTCTGGGGCCAACGTCCTGACTTTC. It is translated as CASVQGHSGANVLTF.

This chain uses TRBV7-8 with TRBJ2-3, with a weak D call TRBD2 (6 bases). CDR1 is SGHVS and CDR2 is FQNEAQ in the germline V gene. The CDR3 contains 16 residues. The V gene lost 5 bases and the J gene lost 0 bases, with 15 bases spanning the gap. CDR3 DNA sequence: TGTGCCAGCAGCCACCCCCGGGACTTTAGCACAGATACGCAGTATTTT. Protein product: CASSHPRDFSTDTQYF.

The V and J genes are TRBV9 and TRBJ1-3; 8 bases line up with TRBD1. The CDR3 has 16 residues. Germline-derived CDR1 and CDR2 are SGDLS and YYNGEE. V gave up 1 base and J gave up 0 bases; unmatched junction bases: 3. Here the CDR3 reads CASSVMDRVSGNTIYF. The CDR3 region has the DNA TGTGCCAGCAGCGTAATGGACAGGGTCTCTGGAAACACCATATATTTT.

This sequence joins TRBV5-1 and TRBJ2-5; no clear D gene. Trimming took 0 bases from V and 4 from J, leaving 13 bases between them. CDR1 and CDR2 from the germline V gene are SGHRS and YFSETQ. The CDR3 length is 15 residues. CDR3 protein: CASSLVSLQRETQYF. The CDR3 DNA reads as TGCGCCAGCAGCTTGGTTTCACTTCAAAGAGAGACCCAGTACTTC.

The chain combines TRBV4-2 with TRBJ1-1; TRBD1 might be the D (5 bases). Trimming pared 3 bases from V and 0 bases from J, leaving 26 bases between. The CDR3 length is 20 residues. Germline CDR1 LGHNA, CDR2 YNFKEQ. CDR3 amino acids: CASSHRTEGTGELMNTEAFF. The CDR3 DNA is TGTGCCAGCAGCCACAGGACGGAGGGAACAGGAGAACTGATGAACACTGAAGCTTTCTTT.

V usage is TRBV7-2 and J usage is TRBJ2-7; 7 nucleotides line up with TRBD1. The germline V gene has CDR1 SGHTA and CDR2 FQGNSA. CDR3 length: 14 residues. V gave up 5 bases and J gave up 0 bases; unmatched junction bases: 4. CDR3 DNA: TGTGCCAGCAGCCCCGGACAGGCCTCCTACGAGCAGTACTTC. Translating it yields CASSPGQASYEQYF.

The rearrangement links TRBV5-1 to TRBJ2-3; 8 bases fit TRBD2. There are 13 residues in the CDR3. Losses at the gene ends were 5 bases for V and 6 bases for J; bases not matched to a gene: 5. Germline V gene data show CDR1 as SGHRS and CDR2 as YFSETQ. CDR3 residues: CASRSGSADTQYF. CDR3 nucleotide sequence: TGCGCCAGCAGGAGCGGGAGTGCTGATACGCAGTATTTT.

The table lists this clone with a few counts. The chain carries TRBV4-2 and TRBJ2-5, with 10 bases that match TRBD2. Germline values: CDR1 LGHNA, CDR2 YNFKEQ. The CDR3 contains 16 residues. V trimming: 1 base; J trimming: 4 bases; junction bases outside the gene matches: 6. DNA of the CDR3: TGTGCCAGCAGCCAAGGAGGGGCTAGCGGGAGAGAGACCCAGTACTTC. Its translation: CASSQGGASGRETQYF.

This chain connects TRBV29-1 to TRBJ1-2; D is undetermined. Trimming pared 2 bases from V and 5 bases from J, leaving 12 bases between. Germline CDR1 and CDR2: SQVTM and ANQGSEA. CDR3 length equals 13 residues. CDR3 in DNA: TGCAGCGTTGAACTAACCCCTATTTATGGCTACACCTTC. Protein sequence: CSVELTPIYGYTF. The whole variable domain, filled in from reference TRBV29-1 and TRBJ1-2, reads SAVISQKPSRDICQRGTSLTIQCQVDSQVTMMFWYRQQPGQSLTLIATANQGSEATYESGFVIDKFPISRPNLTFSTLTVSNMSPEDSSIYLCSVELTPIYGYTFGSGTRLTVV.

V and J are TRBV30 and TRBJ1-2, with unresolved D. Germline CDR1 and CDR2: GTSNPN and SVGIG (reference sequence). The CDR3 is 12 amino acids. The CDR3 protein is CGFTAGSIGYTF. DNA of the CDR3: TGTGGGTTCACCGCAGGTAGTATCGGCTACACCTTC.

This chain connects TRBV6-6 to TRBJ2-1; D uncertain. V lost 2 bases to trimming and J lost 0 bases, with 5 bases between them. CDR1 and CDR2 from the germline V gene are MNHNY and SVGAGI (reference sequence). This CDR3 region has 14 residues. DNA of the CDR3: TGTGCCAGCAGTTACAGAGACTCCTACAATGAGCAGTTCTTC. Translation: CASSYRDSYNEQFF.

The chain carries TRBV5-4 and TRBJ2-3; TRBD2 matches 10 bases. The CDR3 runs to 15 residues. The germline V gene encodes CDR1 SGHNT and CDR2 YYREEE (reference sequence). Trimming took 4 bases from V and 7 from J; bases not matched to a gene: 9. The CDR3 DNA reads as TGTGCCAGCAGCGCCGGACTAGCGGACGAAAATACGCAGTATTTT. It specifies CASSAGLADENTQYF. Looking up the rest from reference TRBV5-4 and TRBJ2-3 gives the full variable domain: ETGVTQSPTHLIKTRGQQVTLRCSSQSGHNTVSWYQQALGQGPQFIFQYYREEENGRGNFPPRFSGLQFPNYSSELNVNALELDDSALYLCASSAGLADENTQYFGPGTRLTVL.

The CDR3 region is CASKGPGGNTIYF. The CDR3 bases are TGTGCCAGCAAGGGGCCGGGTGGAAACACCATATATTTT. The genes are TRBV2 and TRBJ1-3; possible D gene TRBD1, 5 bases. The CDR3 has 13 amino acids. V was trimmed by 7 bases and J by 3 bases, leaving 10 bases between them. The V gene's germline CDR1 is SNHLY and CDR2 FYNNEI.

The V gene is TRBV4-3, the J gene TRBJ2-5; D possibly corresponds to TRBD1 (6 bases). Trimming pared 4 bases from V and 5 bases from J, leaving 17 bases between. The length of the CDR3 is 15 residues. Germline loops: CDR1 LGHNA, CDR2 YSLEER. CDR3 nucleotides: TGCGCCAGCAGCCCCGGACAGTTCTCTGGGGAGACCCAGTACTTC. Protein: CASSPGQFSGETQYF.

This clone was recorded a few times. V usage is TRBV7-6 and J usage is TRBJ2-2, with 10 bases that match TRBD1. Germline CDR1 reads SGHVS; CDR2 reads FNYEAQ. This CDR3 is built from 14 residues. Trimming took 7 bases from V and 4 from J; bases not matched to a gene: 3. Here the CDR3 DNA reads TGTGCCAGCACCTGGACAGGGGGCACCGGGGAGCTGTTTTTT. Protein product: CASTWTGGTGELFF.

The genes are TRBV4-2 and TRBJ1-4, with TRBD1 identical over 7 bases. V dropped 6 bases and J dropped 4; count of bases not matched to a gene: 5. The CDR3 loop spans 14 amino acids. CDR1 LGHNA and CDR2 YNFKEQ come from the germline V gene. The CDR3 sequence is CASSTGQRNEKLFF. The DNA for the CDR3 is TGTGCCAGCAGTACGGGACAGCGTAATGAAAAACTGTTTTTT.